This T cell receptor (beta chain) was recorded in a study of cytomegalovirus exposure and HLA in healthy donors. Findings and caveats of the study: A list of approximately 160 TCR beta chains associated with cytomegalovirus was given. With DRB1 most and HLA-C fewest, TCR association rates differed between HLA loci in a later analysis.

Of note for this clone: Its antigen is currently unknown.

Germline V gene data show CDR1 as SGHTA and CDR2 as FQGNSA. Trimming at V came to 3 bases and at J to 2 bases, leaving 11 bases not matched to a gene. CDR3 length: 17 residues. The PCR was carried out with 60 Vbeta primers and 13 Jbeta primers. Generated by immunoSEQ multiplex PCR, the TCRdb table keeps only in-frame clones and is missing some. This sample carries roughly 80,000 clones, about 60% of them seen once, and the ten largest clones take 4.5% to 6%. The receptor was isolated from a man aged 25-40 years in good health and CMV-seropositive. The chain recombines TRBV7-2 with TRBJ1-2, with 8 bases identical to TRBD1. The sample consisted of PBMCs. This CDR3 is CASSLTDRGLANYGYTF. The DNA of the CDR3 is TGTGCCAGCAGCTTGACAGACAGGGGACTGGCCAACTATGGCTACACCTTC. The full variable domain, rest sourced from reference TRBV7-2 and TRBJ1-2, is GAGVSQSPSNKVTEKGKDVELRCDPISGHTALYWYRQSLGQGLEFLIYFQGNSAPDKSGLPSDRFSAERTGGSVSTLTIQRTQQEDSAVYLCASSLTDRGLANYGYTFGSGTRLTVV.